This is a list of T cell receptor beta chains from one sample in a study of T-cell memory formation after mild COVID-19. TCRdb fed the 5' RACE reads into MiXCR, producing one record per CDR3 protein. The sample has approximately 570,000 distinct CDR3 sequences; about a sixth are singletons. Sequencing was performed on PBMCs or a T cell subset sorted from them (not recorded which). These TCRs come from an adult woman who had mild COVID-19 (a few samples of this study predate the infection). Cell type and time point are not known. The conserved cysteine and the conserved F or W are not part of the CDR3 here.

V	CDR3
TRBV15	ATRTRGDTEAF
TRBV10-2	ASSRAGVLNNEQF
TRBV20-1	SAPPSGDYEQY
TRBV11-2	ASSPTGGARGNIQY
TRBV28	ASSLPSRDTQY
TRBV7-2	ASSLESLSFGYGYT
TRBV29-1	SVEDTTDGYT
TRBV5-1	ASSLGDNTGNTEAF
TRBV9	ASSVEDSGANVLT
TRBV3-1	ASSTITTGGSAQY
TRBV11-3	ASSFLGLGANEQF
TRBV12-3/TRBV12-4	ASSLEGHPYNEQF
TRBV4-2	ASSQDTHRGAGANVLT
TRBV29-1	SAAGQGAKNIQY
TRBV6-6	ASSYPPGANQPQH
TRBV20-1	SASLTGGETGELF
TRBV20-1	SAGSGISYEQY
TRBV3-1	ASSQGGRAAYEQY
TRBV4-1	ASSPRGQGTYEQY
TRBV7-9	ASSPRGLGEQY
TRBV20-1	SARGTSGRGATGELF
TRBV4-2	ASSQDGGTSGRRAKNIQY
TRBV7-8	ASSLSRSFYEQY
TRBV12-3/TRBV12-4	ASSFGRVTQY
TRBV5-4	ASSLSGGVFYT
TRBV11-2	ASSSWTGEAETQY
TRBV15	ATSRDWGGGDEQY
TRBV24-1	ATSDAGRGTDTQY
TRBV20-1	SARLRRTGEAF
TRBV7-9	ASSLAASTQY
TRBV4-3	ASSGEENFSGANVLT